The 22 T cell receptor beta chains presented below share a single source sample, sequenced in a study of cytomegalovirus exposure and HLA in healthy donors. It was with 60 Vbeta and 13 Jbeta primers that the PCR ran. Measured with immunoSEQ multiplex PCR; TCRdb has only the in-frame clones, and not every one. Here the sample spans about 160,000 clones, about 72% being singletons. Sequenced material: PBMCs. The receptors originated from a man aged 30-40 years in good health and CMV-seropositive.

This chain uses TRBV10-1 with TRBJ2-7; no clear D. The CDR3 loop spans 14 amino acids. V was cut by 6 bases and J by 2 bases, with 14 bases left in between. CDR1 is WNHNN and CDR2 is SYGVQD in the germline V gene (reference sequence). CDR3 DNA sequence: TGCGCCAGCAGCGGTAAATTTAATCCCTACGAGCAGTACTTC. Encoded protein: CASSGKFNPYEQYF.

The V call is TRBV16, the J call TRBJ1-6, with D possibly being TRBD1 (5 bases). Germline CDR1 KGHSY, CDR2 FQNENV. V was trimmed by 8 bases and J by 7 bases, leaving 12 bases between them. CDR3 length: 13 residues. CDR3: CASDRAGNSPLHF. The CDR3 coding sequence is TGTGCCAGCGACCGGGCAGGGAATTCACCCCTCCACTTT.

J is TRBJ2-5 and V is TRBV2, with 8 bases fitting TRBD1. The CDR3 runs to 15 residues. Germline CDR1 and CDR2: SNHLY and FYNNEI. J gave up 5 bases and V 3 bases, and 8 bases lay outside the gene matches. In DNA form, the CDR3 reads TGTGCCAGCAGTGAGCGGACAGGGTTACCCGAGACCCAGTACTTC. The encoded protein is CASSERTGLPETQYF. The whole variable domain, filled in from reference TRBV2 and TRBJ2-5, reads EPEVTQTPSHQVTQMGQEVILRCVPISNHLYFYWYRQILGQKVEFLVSFYNNEISEKSEIFDDQFSVERPDGSNFTLKIRSTKLEDSAMYFCASSERTGLPETQYFGPGTRLLVL.

This sequence joins TRBV28 and TRBJ1-5, with TRBD1 matching over 8 bases. This CDR3 has 12 residues. The J segment lost 8 bases and the V segment lost 9 bases, leaving 6 bases of the junction unmatched. Looked up from germline, CDR1 is MDHEN and CDR2 is SYDVKM. Here the CDR3 reads CASGQGREPQHF. The CDR3 DNA sequence: TGTGCCAGTGGACAGGGCCGAGAGCCCCAGCATTTT.

Turning to this clone: Other DNA sequences of this sample code for an identical CDR3. The CDR3 region is CASSPRGSGANVLTF. In DNA form, the CDR3 reads TGCGCCAGCAGCCCGAGGGGGTCTGGGGCCAACGTCCTGACTTTC. This chain joins TRBV5-1 and TRBJ2-6, with D tentatively TRBD1 (6 bases). Germline V gives CDR1 SGHRS, CDR2 YFSETQ. This CDR3 region has 15 residues. With 4 bases removed from V and 1 base from J, the gap between germline ends came to 9 bases.

The genes are TRBV6-5 and TRBJ2-7; no reliable D call. CDR3 length: 15 amino acids. The germline V gene encodes CDR1 MNHEY and CDR2 SVGAGI. Trimming removed 1 base at V and 5 bases at J, with 15 bases between. The CDR3 coding sequence is TGTGCCAGCAGTTACTATCTGGCAGGAACCCACGAGCAGTACTTC. It codes for CASSYYLAGTHEQYF.

The chain uses TRBV5-1 and TRBJ2-1; weak D call: TRBD2 (7 bases). Germline loops: CDR1 SGHRS, CDR2 YFSETQ. This CDR3 is built from 15 residues. The germline V and J ends were trimmed by 4 bases and 7 bases, with 18 bases remaining between them. The chain's CDR3 is CASSPEGGGGNEQFF. DNA for the CDR3: TGCGCCAGCAGCCCGGAGGGGGGCGGGGGAAATGAGCAGTTCTTC. Together with reference TRBV5-1 and TRBJ2-1, the CDR3 gives the full variable domain: KAGVTQTPRYLIKTRGQQVTLSCSPISGHRSVSWYQQTPGQGLQFLFEYFSETQRNKGNFPGRFSGRQFSNSRSEMNVSTLELGDSALYLCASSPEGGGGNEQFFGPGTRLTVL.

The rearrangement uses TRBV11-2 and TRBJ2-1; 9 bases align to TRBD2. The CDR3 runs 15 residues. J lost 6 bases, V lost 4 bases, and 7 bases had no gene match. Germline V gives CDR1 SGHAT, CDR2 FQNNGV. Here the CDR3 reads CASSWGLAGSNEQFF. The CDR3 DNA reads as TGTGCCAGCAGCTGGGGACTAGCCGGGTCCAATGAGCAGTTCTTC.

This clone was seen only once. This rearrangement joins TRBV30 to TRBJ1-6, with D possibly being TRBD1 (5 bases). Germline CDR1 reads GTSNPN; CDR2 reads SVGIG (reference sequence). V was pared by 0 bases and J by 6 bases, with 9 bases between. The CDR3 totals 14 residues. Here the CDR3 DNA reads TGTGCCTGGAGTGTATCAGGGCGTAATTCACCCCTCCACTTT. The encoded protein is CAWSVSGRNSPLHF.

In its sample, this clone was seen a few times. The chain links TRBV27 to TRBJ1-2; tentatively, D is TRBD1 (5 bases). The CDR3 has 13 amino acids. Germline loops: CDR1 MNHEY, CDR2 SMNVEV (reference sequence). Trimming removed 9 bases at V and 11 bases at J, with 22 bases between. CDR3 amino acids: CASSFGQEGRYTF. The CDR3 DNA reads as TGTGCCAGTTCCTTTGGGCAGGAGGGGCGTTACACCTTC.

The chain uses TRBV14 and TRBJ2-5; 9 bases align to TRBD2. The germline gives CDR1 SGHDN, CDR2 FVKESK. Trimming at V came to 4 bases and at J to 1 base, leaving 7 bases not matched to a gene. CDR3 length: 16 amino acids. DNA for the CDR3: TGTGCCAGCAGCCTGCGGGGGCGGGGGGGCCAAGAGACCCAGTACTTC. The encoded protein is CASSLRGRGGQETQYF. The whole variable domain, filled in from reference TRBV14 and TRBJ2-5, reads EAGVTQFPSHSVIEKGQTVTLRCDPISGHDNLYWYRRVMGKEIKFLLHFVKESKQDESGMPNNRFLAERTGGTYSTLKVQPAELEDSGVYFCASSLRGRGGQETQYFGPGTRLLVL.

The V call is TRBV6-6, the J call TRBJ2-1, with D possibly matching TRBD2 (5 bases). This CDR3 region has 13 residues. Per the germline V gene, CDR1 is MNHNY and CDR2 is SVGAGI (reference sequence). Deletions cut 6 bases from V and 5 bases from J, with 11 bases between. The DNA for the CDR3 is TGTGCCAGCAGCCCTACTAGAAACAATGAGCAGTTCTTC. This gives the protein CASSPTRNNEQFF.

The CDR3 is CASSQRVDRGIYEQYF. In nucleotides, the CDR3 is TGTGCCAGCAGCCAAAGGGTGGACAGGGGAATCTACGAGCAGTACTTC. The V gene is TRBV4-2, the J gene TRBJ2-7, with 9 bases that match TRBD1. V was pared by 2 bases and J by 3 bases, with 8 bases of the junction left unmatched. CDR1 is LGHNA, CDR2 YNFKEQ, per germline. The CDR3 runs 16 residues.

The chain employs TRBV7-2 and TRBJ2-3; D is ambiguous. Germline CDR1 and CDR2: SGHTA and FQGNSA. V was clipped by 5 bases and J by 5 bases, with 8 bases between them. This CDR3 contains 12 residues. This CDR3 reads CASSDLGDTQYF. CDR3 nucleotide sequence: TGTGCCAGCAGCGACTTGGGAGATACGCAGTATTTT.

The rearrangement joins TRBV7-2 to TRBJ1-5; D uncertain. Trimming removed 5 bases at V and 4 bases at J, with 12 bases between. CDR3 size: 14 residues. Germline V gives CDR1 SGHTA, CDR2 FQGNSA. CDR3 nucleotide sequence: TGTGCCAGCAGCAAACTTCCGGTTAATCAGCCCCAGCATTTT. Protein: CASSKLPVNQPQHF.

This chain links TRBV5-1 with TRBJ1-2; 7 nucleotides match TRBD1. CDR1 SGHRS and CDR2 YFSETQ come from the germline V gene. V shed 4 bases and J 7 bases; nucleotides not matched to a gene: 4. This CDR3 has 12 residues. CDR3 in amino acids: CASSTGTVGYTF. DNA for the CDR3: TGCGCCAGCAGCACCGGGACAGTTGGCTACACCTTC.

The chain combines TRBV11-2 with TRBJ1-2; D remains unclear. Germline V gene sequence: CDR1 SGHAT, CDR2 FQNNGV. V was cut by 5 bases and J by 0 bases, with 19 bases left in between. The CDR3 runs to 17 residues. The CDR3 sequence: CASSHTYRGAANYGYTF. DNA for the CDR3: TGTGCCAGCAGCCACACGTATCGGGGAGCGGCTAACTATGGCTACACCTTC.

The V and J genes are TRBV28 and TRBJ2-1; 8 bases are a match to TRBD2. The CDR3 has 15 amino acids. Germline V gene sequence: CDR1 MDHEN, CDR2 SYDVKM. V shed 3 bases, J shed 6 bases, and the junction held 7 bases outside the gene matches. This CDR3 reads CASSFLGGGLNEQFF. The CDR3 region has the DNA TGTGCCAGCAGTTTTCTAGGCGGGGGGCTCAATGAGCAGTTCTTC.

The J gene is TRBJ1-5, the V gene TRBV19; 7 bases are shared with TRBD1. From germline, CDR1 is LNHDA and CDR2 SQIVND (reference sequence). Losses at the gene ends were 3 bases for V and 4 bases for J; bases not matched to a gene: 12. CDR3 size: 17 residues. The chain's CDR3 is CASSIKQGWNQNQPQHF. The DNA for the CDR3 is TGTGCCAGTAGTATTAAACAGGGGTGGAATCAGAATCAGCCCCAGCATTTT.

CDR3 nucleotide sequence: TGTGCCAGCAGTGCGTGGCTAGCGGGTTCCTCCTACGAGCAGTACTTC. It encodes CASSAWLAGSSYEQYF. The chain recombines TRBV27 with TRBJ2-5, with 8 bases matching TRBD2. The closer fit of TRBJ2-7 to the DNA end suggests the J call may be wrong. CDR3 length: 16 residues. Germline V lookup: CDR1 MNHEY, CDR2 SMNVEV (reference sequence).

V and J are TRBV11-2 and TRBJ1-1; 8 bases fit TRBD1. The trim removed 2 bases at V and 7 bases at J, leaving 3 bases unmatched. CDR1 is SGHAT and CDR2 is FQNNGV in the germline V gene. The CDR3 extends over 13 amino acids. CDR3 region: CASSLLGQGEAFF. The CDR3 DNA is TGTGCCAGCAGCTTATTAGGACAGGGTGAAGCTTTCTTT.

This chain uses TRBV4-2 with TRBJ2-1, with 8 bases matching TRBD2. V gave up 4 bases and J gave up 7 bases; unmatched junction bases: 9. This CDR3 comprises 15 residues. From germline, CDR1 is LGHNA and CDR2 YNFKEQ. The DNA for the CDR3 is TGTGCCAGCAGCCTCCGGGGGGGCTTGGTAAATGAGCAGTTCTTC. It codes for CASSLRGGLVNEQFF.